The rows below give T cell receptor beta chains drawn from one sample of a study of blood T cell repertoires in COVID-19. The method was immunoSEQ multiplex PCR; TCRdb's version includes in-frame clones alone and lacks a portion of them. The sample comprises roughly 31,000 clones, about 86% of which are singletons, and more than 20% rests with the top ten. Sequencing used peripheral blood. The receptors originated from a human donor with active COVID-19. The donor label of this sample is uncertain. CDR3s include the opening cysteine and the closing phenylalanine or tryptophan. A D gene is named only where the DNA matches it firmly. Not every row has a clone size; where given, it reads once, few, many or a size class.

TRBV29-1	-	-	TRBJ2-1	CSVEVPEQFF	TGCAGCGTTGAAGTTCCAGAGCAGTTCTTC
TRBV10-3	-	-	TRBJ2-3	CAISESESRGTQYF	TGTGCCATCAGTGAATCGGAATCAAGGGGTACGCAGTATTTT
TRBV6-4	-	TRBD2	TRBJ2-1	CASSESSGSGNEQFF	TGTGCCAGCAGCGAGTCTAGCGGGAGTGGGAATGAGCAGTTCTTC
TRBV7-9	few	-	TRBJ2-7	CASSLGGTGLDEQYF	TGTGCCAGCAGCTTAGGTGGGACTGGGCTGGACGAGCAGTACTTC
TRBV6-6	-	-	TRBJ2-7	CASTQNYEQYF	TGTGCCAGCACCCAAAACTACGAGCAGTACTTC
TRBV10-3	-	TRBD1	TRBJ2-7	CAISESGQPYEQYF	TGTGCCATCAGTGAGTCGGGACAGCCTTACGAGCAGTACTTC
TRBV5-1	-	TRBD2	TRBJ2-7	CASSPGLVPEQYF	TGCGCCAGCAGCCCGGGACTAGTCCCCGAGCAGTACTTC
TRBV30	-	-	TRBJ1-2	CAGLINYGYTF	TGTGCCGGGCTAATTAACTATGGCTACACCTTC
TRBV12-3/TRBV12-4	-	-	TRBJ1-2	CASSLSGVNGYTF	TGTGCCAGCAGTTTATCAGGGGTCAATGGCTACACCTTC
TRBV4-3	-	-	TRBJ2-7	CASSQDGDWTYEQYF	TGCGCCAGCAGCCAAGATGGGGACTGGACCTACGAGCAGTACTTC
TRBV5-6	-	-	TRBJ2-3	CASSSGLLDTQYF	TGTGCCAGCAGCTCGGGTTTGCTGGATACGCAGTATTTT
TRBV6-5	-	-	TRBJ1-5	CASSYIGAQQPQHF	TGTGCCAGCAGTTACATAGGGGCACAACAGCCCCAGCATTTT
TRBV28	-	TRBD1	TRBJ1-4	CASSLLDRGFNEKLFF	TGTGCCAGCAGTTTATTAGACAGGGGTTTTAATGAAAAACTGTTTTTT
TRBV5-1	-	-	TRBJ2-7	CASSLQAGAYEQYF	TGCGCCAGCAGCTTGCAGGCAGGGGCCTACGAGCAGTACTTC
TRBV5-6	-	-	TRBJ1-2	CASSLVSGKYGYTF	TGTGCCAGCAGCTTGGTTTCAGGGAAATATGGCTACACCTTC
TRBV5-6	-	TRBD1	TRBJ1-2	CASSLSGRQGYGYTF	TGTGCCAGCAGCTTGTCTGGAAGACAGGGCTATGGCTACACCTTC
TRBV28	-	-	TRBJ1-4	CASNVDRTVREKLFF	TGTGCCAGCAACGTCGACAGGACGGTCAGGGAAAAACTGTTTTTT
TRBV5-8	-	TRBD2	TRBJ2-5	CASSWGLGQETQYF	TGTGCCAGCAGCTGGGGACTAGGGCAAGAGACCCAGTACTTC
TRBV27	-	-	TRBJ2-1	CASSRNGEAYNEQFF	TGTGCCAGCAGTAGGAACGGGGAGGCCTACAATGAGCAGTTCTTC
TRBV7-2	-	TRBD2	TRBJ2-1	CASSFGLGEGLGHNEQFF	TGTGCCAGCAGCTTTGGTTTGGGGGAGGGCCTCGGACACAATGAGCAGTTCTTC
TRBV4-1	-	-	TRBJ1-2	CASSQGGASGYTF	TGCGCCAGCAGCCAAGGGGGCGCGAGTGGCTACACCTTC
TRBV12-3/TRBV12-4	-	-	TRBJ1-2	CASSLTDSYGYTF	TGTGCCAGCAGTTTGACGGACAGCTATGGCTACACCTTC
TRBV6-5	-	TRBD1	TRBJ1-5	CASRLTGGGGQPQHF	TGTGCCAGCAGGTTAACAGGGGGCGGGGGTCAGCCCCAGCATTTT
TRBV4-3	-	-	TRBJ2-3	CASSQDPRTGEDTQYF	TGCGCCAGCAGCCAAGATCCCAGAACGGGAGAAGATACGCAGTATTTT
TRBV7-2	-	-	TRBJ2-7	CASSQGDWREQYF	TGTGCCAGCAGCCAAGGGGACTGGAGGGAGCAGTACTTC
TRBV2	-	TRBD2	TRBJ2-5	CASRISSGGQETQYF	TGTGCCAGCAGGATATCTAGCGGGGGTCAAGAGACCCAGTACTTC
TRBV28	-	-	TRBJ2-7	CASSLYPDRTYEQYF	TGTGCCAGCAGTTTATACCCGGACAGAACCTACGAGCAGTACTTC
TRBV9	-	-	TRBJ2-2	CASSLRQTTGELFF	TGTGCCAGCAGCCTACGACAGACCACCGGGGAGCTGTTTTTT
TRBV6-2/TRBV6-3	-	-	TRBJ2-7	CASSYWAGTYEQYF	TGTGCCAGCAGTTACTGGGCGGGTACCTACGAGCAGTACTTC